This T cell receptor (beta chain) was recovered during a study of blood T cell repertoires in COVID-19. Sequencing was performed with immunoSEQ multiplex PCR; in TCRdb, only in-frame clones are kept and a portion is missing. The sample carries under 200,000 clones, approximately 85% recorded once. The germline V and J ends were trimmed by 7 bases and 4 bases, with 17 bases remaining between them. Germline-derived CDR1 and CDR2 are MNHNS and SASEGT. This CDR3 is 14 amino acids long. This TCR derives from a woman aged 55-69 years with COVID-19, enrolled during active disease. The chain couples TRBV6-1 to TRBJ2-7; perhaps TRBD2 as D (5 bases). Sequencing was performed on peripheral blood. The CDR3 DNA reads TGTGCCAGCATCCTTGGGGAGAGGAGATACGAGCAGTACTTC. Protein: CASILGERRYEQYF.